The source of this T cell receptor beta chain is a study of blood T cell repertoires in COVID-19. The wider study: Sites in the United States, Italy and Spain provided acute and convalescent COVID-19 samples.

Measured with immunoSEQ multiplex PCR; TCRdb has only the in-frame clones, and not every one. This sample has 210,000 or so clones; almost 85% occur once, and the top ten carry roughly 12%. This TCR was sampled from a woman aged 40-49 years with acute or convalescent COVID-19. The sample was peripheral blood.

CDR3 in DNA: TGTGCCAGCAAGACTAGCGGGGACACAGATACGCAGTATTTT. Amino acids: CASKTSGDTDTQYF. V usage is TRBV6-4 and J usage is TRBJ2-3; 11 nucleotides match TRBD2. Germline V gene lookup returns CDR1 MRHNA and CDR2 SNTAGT. CDR3 length: 14 amino acids. Trimming took 7 bases from V and 2 from J; bases not matched to a gene: 2.